This T cell receptor (beta chain) derives from a study of response to subunit inactivated influenza vaccine. Study results and caveats: Authors suggested few new T cells are recruited by each seasonal influenza vaccination.

TCRdb redid the calling of the RT-PCR reads with MiXCR, one entry per CDR3 protein. The sample records about 500,000 distinct CDR3 sequences, about 15% being singletons. CDR3 length: 15 residues. Deletions cut 0 bases from V and 6 bases from J, with 12 bases between. Germline V lookup: CDR1 LNHNV, CDR2 YYDKDF (reference sequence). On this clonotype itself: The target antigen is unknown.

The sequencing used CD4+ T cells sorted from PBMCs, collected around 2 years after vaccination. The gene calls are TRBV15 and TRBJ2-4; D perhaps matches TRBD2 (5 bases). This TCR was recovered from a man aged 45-69 years who received an inactivated influenza vaccine. The CDR3 DNA follows: TGTGCCACCAGCAGAGATAAGCTAAGCGGAAACATTCAGTACTTC. This translates into CATSRDKLSGNIQYF.